Presented here are 8 T cell receptor beta chains from one specimen sequenced in a study of graft-versus-host responses after intestinal transplantation (dated by TCRdb to the early 2020s). The library relied on the immunoSEQ multiplex PCR assay. Imported from immuneACCESS, the table was reduced by TCRdb to in-frame sequences with V and J called. These copies leave out some clones; in studies compared against another copy, an unresolved V gene accounts for under half, and the cause of the remainder is not known. The sample profile shows about 120,000 clones; about nine tenths of them were found once. The ten largest clonotypes hold approximately 0.18% of the sample. These receptors' antigens are unknown. The time point label, read with the paper, signifies: cells obtained before transplantation from donor or recipient. The sample in question was unstimulated CD4+ T cells sorted from spleen or lymph node cells, obtained before intestinal transplant. The receptors derive from a human donor who received an intestinal transplant.

This clone was seen just once. J is TRBJ1-5 and V is TRBV7-6; 8 bases are a match to TRBD1. CDR3 length: 13 amino acids. The V gene end was trimmed by 4 bases and the J gene end by 6 bases; junction bases not matched to a gene: 2. Per germline, CDR1 SGHVS and CDR2 FNYEAQ. CDR3 bases: TGTGCCAGCAGCTCCGACAGGGGTCAGCCCCAGCATTTT. It translates to CASSSDRGQPQHF. Combining the CDR3 with reference TRBV7-6 and TRBJ1-5 gives the whole variable domain GAGVSQSPRYKVTKRGQDVALRCDPISGHVSLYWYRQALGQGPEFLTYFNYEAQQDKSGLPNDRFSAERPEGSISTLTIQRTEQRDSAMYRCASSSDRGQPQHFGDGTRLSIL.

The chain combines TRBV7-2 with TRBJ2-1, with D possibly matching TRBD2 (6 bases). CDR3 length: 15 residues. The V end was cut by 3 bases, the J end by 0 bases, with 9 bases between. Germline V gene sequence: CDR1 SGHTA, CDR2 FQGNSA. Here the CDR3 DNA reads TGTGCCAGCAGCTTCGCGGGGCGCTCCTACAATGAGCAGTTCTTC. Its protein is CASSFAGRSYNEQFF.

The chain links TRBV5-1 to TRBJ2-5, with 11 bases aligning to TRBD2. Gene TRBJ2-7 matches the end of the DNA better, so the J call may be wrong. The CDR3 has 17 residues. Germline V CDR1 and CDR2: SGHRS, YFSETQ. The CDR3 coding sequence is TGCGCCAGCAGCTTGGGGCTAGCGGGAGGACTTACCTACGAGCAGTACTTC. This translates into CASSLGLAGGLTYEQYF.

This chain links TRBV5-4 with TRBJ2-3; TRBD2 is a possible D gene (6 bases). CDR1 SGHNT and CDR2 YYREEE come from the germline V gene (reference sequence). The CDR3 is made up of 16 amino acids. Deletions cut 2 bases from V and 0 bases from J, with 13 bases between. The CDR3 DNA follows: TGTGCCAGCAGCTTACCGGGACTGTCTAGCACAGATACGCAGTATTTT. Protein sequence: CASSLPGLSSTDTQYF.

The chain couples TRBV11-2 to TRBJ2-5, with 8 positions matching TRBD2. The junction had 11 bases not matched to a gene; V was cut back by 0 bases and J by 5 bases. Germline V CDR1 and CDR2: SGHAT, FQNNGV. The CDR3 has 17 amino acids. CDR3 nucleotides: TGTGCCAGCAGCTTAGATCTAATAGCGGGGATTAGGGAGACCCAGTACTTC. Its protein product is CASSLDLIAGIRETQYF.

V is TRBV27 and J is TRBJ2-3, with TRBD1 as a possible D gene (6 bases). The V end was cut by 6 bases, the J end by 5 bases, with 21 bases between. Germline V CDR1 and CDR2: MNHEY, SMNVEV (reference sequence). There are 16 residues in the CDR3. For the CDR3, the DNA is TGTGCCAGCAGGGAAGACAGGACCAATAGTAAAGATACGCAGTATTTT. Translation: CASREDRTNSKDTQYF.

This sequence joins TRBV28 and TRBJ2-1; possible D gene TRBD2, 6 bases. Germline loops: CDR1 MDHEN, CDR2 SYDVKM. The V end lost 2 bases, the J end lost 2 bases, and 16 bases lay between the germline ends. This CDR3 spans 17 amino acids. The CDR3 bases are TGTGCCAGCAGTTTAGTCGAGAGCAGGGAGGCCTACAATGAGCAGTTCTTC. Translation: CASSLVESREAYNEQFF.

The rearrangement uses TRBV19 and TRBJ1-2; D unresolved. The CDR3 is made up of 12 amino acids. V was clipped by 9 bases and J by 1 base, with 9 bases between them. Per the germline V gene, CDR1 is LNHDA and CDR2 is SQIVND (reference sequence). CDR3 protein: CARQIFNYGYTF. CDR3 coding DNA: TGTGCCAGGCAGATATTTAACTATGGCTACACCTTC. The whole variable domain, filled in from reference TRBV19 and TRBJ1-2, reads DGGITQSPKYLFRKEGQNVTLSCEQNLNHDAMYWYRQDPGQGLRLIYYSQIVNDFQKGDIAEGYSVSREKKESFPLTVTSAQKNPTAFYLCARQIFNYGYTFGSGTRLTVV.